The 30 T cell receptor beta chains in this list originate from one sample, sequenced in a study of Graves' ophthalmopathy and Graves' hyperthyroidism. Investigators amplified TCR beta CDR3 regions from RNA transcripts. First-round RT-PCR employed HTBI primers, with a second-round multiplex PCR after it. MiXCR was run by TCRdb on the multiplex PCR reads, yielding one entry per CDR3 protein. The table records roughly 480,000 distinct CDR3 sequences, about 15% of them present only once. The sample was blood. Receptors originate from a woman between 25 and 40 years old with Graves' ophthalmopathy.

The sample holds many counts of this clonotype. The gene calls are TRBV20-1 and TRBJ2-7; 15 bases fit TRBD2. The trim removed 2 bases at V and 6 bases at J, leaving 2 bases unmatched. Germline CDR1 reads DFQATT; CDR2 reads SNEGSKA (reference sequence). The CDR3 is 14 amino acids. CDR3 bases: TGCAGTGCTAGACGGACTAGCGGGAGGGGCGAGCAGTACTTC. It yields the protein CSARRTSGRGEQYF.

This clonotype was seen more than once but under ten times. This chain connects TRBV20-1 to TRBJ2-7; 11 positions match TRBD2. This CDR3 is 17 amino acids long. Germline loops: CDR1 DFQATT, CDR2 SNEGSKA (reference sequence). V was clipped by 3 bases and J by 4 bases; unmatched bases: 14. This CDR3 is CSARGTSGVHSFYEQYF. CDR3 in DNA: TGCAGTGCTAGGGGGACTAGCGGAGTCCATAGCTTTTACGAGCAGTACTTC.

The rearrangement joins TRBV2 to TRBJ2-6, with 7 nucleotides matching TRBD1. The trim removed 3 bases at V and 3 bases at J, leaving 2 bases unmatched. This CDR3 spans 15 amino acids. The germline CDR1 and CDR2 sequences are SNHLY and FYNNEI. The chain's CDR3 is CASSDRGRGANVLTF. For the CDR3, the DNA is TGTGCCAGCAGTGATAGGGGGCGTGGGGCCAACGTCCTGACTTTC.

At least ten counts were recorded for this clonotype. The gene calls are TRBV6-5 and TRBJ2-2; D remains ambiguous. Germline lookup yields CDR1 MNHEY and CDR2 SVGAGI. The CDR3 spans 16 residues. V lost 0 bases and J lost 6, with 14 bases in between. CDR3 loop: CASSYSLSGTPGELFF. The CDR3 DNA reads TGTGCCAGCAGTTACTCGTTGTCCGGCACTCCCGGGGAGCTGTTTTTT.

This clonotype was observed a handful of times. The V gene is TRBV4-2, the J gene TRBJ2-7, with 8 bases identical to TRBD2. V lost 0 bases and J lost 2; bases outside the gene matches: 6. Per the germline V gene, CDR1 is LGHNA and CDR2 is YNFKEQ. CDR3 size: 16 residues. This chain's CDR3 is CASSQDLSGGTYEQYF. DNA of the CDR3: TGTGCCAGCAGCCAAGATCTCAGCGGGGGTACCTACGAGCAGTACTTC.

At least ten counts were recorded for this clonotype. The J gene is TRBJ2-7, the V gene TRBV6-5; 8 positions agree with TRBD2. The CDR3 extends over 14 amino acids. V was pared by 7 bases and J by 3 bases, with 8 bases of the junction left unmatched. The V gene's germline CDR1 is MNHEY and CDR2 SVGAGI. The CDR3 spells CASTAGGTLYEQYF. The DNA of the CDR3 is TGTGCCAGCACCGCGGGGGGAACGCTCTACGAGCAGTACTTC.

This clonotype showed up many times. The J gene is TRBJ2-5, the V gene TRBV5-6; D is unresolved. Trimming removed 5 bases from V and 4 bases from J, with 15 bases in between. Germline CDR1 reads SGHDT; CDR2 reads YYEEEE. The CDR3 has 14 amino acids. The CDR3 loop reads CASRSQGRSETQYF. CDR3 nucleotides: TGTGCCAGCAGGTCCCAAGGGCGGTCAGAGACCCAGTACTTC.

Ten or more counts support this clonotype. This chain joins TRBV15 and TRBJ1-2; 8 nucleotides agree with TRBD1. Per germline, CDR1 LNHNV and CDR2 YYDKDF (reference sequence). The CDR3 covers 14 residues. The V and J ends lost 0 bases and 8 bases, in that order; junction bases with no gene match: 5. The CDR3 sequence: CATSRDGTGSGYTF. CDR3 in DNA: TGTGCCACCAGCAGAGATGGGACAGGAAGCGGCTACACCTTC.

Here the CDR3 reads CASSPTGVSPLHF. Written as DNA, the CDR3 is TGCGCCAGCAGCCCCACAGGGGTTTCACCCCTCCACTTT. This chain connects TRBV4-1 to TRBJ1-6; 7 bases map to TRBD1. Germline loops: CDR1 MGHRA, CDR2 YSYEKL. CDR3 length: 13 amino acids. V lost 4 bases to trimming and J lost 9 bases; unmatched junction nucleotides: 3.

This clonotype was recorded a few times. The chain employs TRBV4-2 and TRBJ2-1; D may match TRBD1 or TRBD2 (6 bases each). V dropped 1 base and J dropped 9 bases, with 13 bases sitting between them. CDR1 LGHNA and CDR2 YNFKEQ come from the germline V gene. The CDR3 consists of 14 residues. The CDR3 protein is CASSQVHSGAEQFF. The CDR3 DNA reads as TGTGCCAGCAGCCAAGTCCACTCGGGGGCTGAGCAGTTCTTC.

There are many counts of this clonotype. V is TRBV6-5 and J is TRBJ2-3; the D is unclear. Germline V gene data show CDR1 as MNHEY and CDR2 as SVGAGI. This CDR3 comprises 14 residues. The ends were cut back, 2 bases at V and 0 bases at J, with 6 bases in the middle. CDR3 protein: CASSYRSSTDTQYF. The CDR3 bases are TGTGCCAGCAGTTACAGGTCCAGCACAGATACGCAGTATTTT.

This clonotype was observed many times. This chain joins TRBV6-5 and TRBJ2-5, with 8 bases matching TRBD2. Trimming took 3 bases from V and 5 from J; bases not matched to a gene: 17. This CDR3 is 18 amino acids long. Germline V CDR1 and CDR2: MNHEY, SVGAGI. DNA of the CDR3: TGTGCCAGCAGTTATTCCTCCAGGGGACTTCGGGAGGGGGAGACCCAGTACTTC. Its protein is CASSYSSRGLREGETQYF.

With respect to this clonotype: With a much larger clone just one base away, this may be a read error. The chain couples TRBV7-2 to TRBJ2-4, with 13 bases matching TRBD2. Germline V gene lookup returns CDR1 SGHTA and CDR2 FQGNSA. The CDR3 contains 15 residues. CDR3 sequence reads: CARSLTSGRGNIQYF. The CDR3 DNA follows: TGTGCCAGAAGCTTAACTAGCGGGAGGGGGAACATTCAGTACTTC.

Many counts were recorded for this clonotype. J is TRBJ1-1 and V is TRBV7-9; 8 nucleotides match TRBD1. CDR1 SEHNR and CDR2 FQNEAQ come from the germline V gene (reference sequence). The junction had 6 bases not matched to a gene; V was cut back by 5 bases and J by 1 base. This CDR3 region has 15 residues. In DNA, the CDR3 is TGTGCCAGCAGCGACTACAGGGGGACGAACACTGAAGCTTTCTTT. Its protein is CASSDYRGTNTEAFF.

This clonotype has only a few counts. The chain couples TRBV6-1 to TRBJ2-5; 12 nucleotides agree with TRBD1. The CDR3 has 16 amino acids. Germline assignment: CDR1 MNHNS and CDR2 SASEGT. J gave up 1 base and V 6 bases, and 6 bases lay outside the gene matches. CDR3: CASSRGTGGFQETQYF. The CDR3 DNA reads as TGTGCCAGCAGCCGCGGGACAGGGGGCTTCCAAGAGACCCAGTACTTC.

The chain joins TRBV7-2 to TRBJ2-5, with 9 bases that match TRBD2. This CDR3 comprises 17 residues. Germline V gene sequence: CDR1 SGHTA, CDR2 FQGNSA. The V segment lost 0 bases and the J segment 4 bases; nucleotides outside the gene matches: 9. DNA for the CDR3: TGTGCCAGCAGCTTAGCAGGGAGCGGGGGGAGGAGAGAGACCCAGTACTTC. Translation: CASSLAGSGGRRETQYF.

For this clonotype: A much larger clone lies one base from this, so it may be a read error. This chain connects TRBV6-5 to TRBJ1-5; D might be TRBD1 (6 bases). CDR3 length: 14 residues. With 4 bases removed from V and 5 bases from J, the gap between germline ends came to 12 bases. The germline V gene encodes CDR1 MNHEY and CDR2 SVGAGI. CDR3 sequence: CASSLGGHDQPQHF. Written as DNA, the CDR3 is TGTGCCAGCAGTTTAGGGGGTCACGATCAGCCCCAGCATTTT.

This clonotype has ten or more counts. V and J are TRBV7-2 and TRBJ2-7; no clear D gene. The CDR3 runs to 13 residues. V lost 5 bases to trimming and J lost 3 bases, with 11 bases between them. Germline V gene data show CDR1 as SGHTA and CDR2 as FQGNSA. In nucleotides, the CDR3 is TGTGCCAGCAGCCGTGGGCGGATCTACGAGCAGTACTTC. This gives the protein CASSRGRIYEQYF.

This clonotype was counted ten times or more. CDR3 coding DNA: TGTGCCAGCAGTGCCCACGACGGGGTCACCGGGGAGCTGTTTTTT. Its translation is CASSAHDGVTGELFF. V gene TRBV25-1 combines with J gene TRBJ2-2; the D gene is possibly TRBD2 (5 bases). Trimming took off 4 bases at V and 4 bases at J, with 13 bases between the two ends. Germline CDR1 is MGHDK and CDR2 is SYGVNS. The CDR3 contains 15 residues.

The chain uses TRBV11-1 and TRBJ2-4; unclear D gene. The CDR3 is 14 residues long. The germline V gene encodes CDR1 SGHAT and CDR2 FQDESV (reference sequence). V lost 4 bases, J lost 9 bases, and 16 bases lay in between. CDR3 nucleotide sequence: TGTGCCAGCAGCTCTCTGACTGGTCGTGGCATTCAGTACTTC. Translated, it gives CASSSLTGRGIQYF.

This clonotype has at least ten counts. This chain uses TRBV20-1 with TRBJ2-2, with D perhaps being TRBD1 or TRBD2 (5 bases each). Germline V gene sequence: CDR1 DFQATT, CDR2 SNEGSKA (reference sequence). This CDR3 region has 13 residues. V lost 6 bases and J 1 base, leaving 9 bases between the germline ends. The CDR3 DNA reads as TGCAGTGCCTGGGACGGGAACACCGGGGAGCTGTTTTTT. It codes for CSAWDGNTGELFF.

V gene TRBV27 combines with J gene TRBJ2-5, with D perhaps matching TRBD1 (6 bases). Trimming left V 5 bases short and J 4 bases short, with 17 bases between. Germline values: CDR1 MNHEY, CDR2 SMNVEV (reference sequence). This CDR3 is built from 15 residues. CDR3 nucleotides: TGTGCCAGCAGTCTTGGAGGAACAGGGCTAGAGACCCAGTACTTC. Its translation: CASSLGGTGLETQYF.

Details on this clonotype: This sequence may be a read error, since a much larger clone differs from it by one base. The CDR3 end shows no conserved phenylalanine or tryptophan, and so a read error is likely. The chain combines TRBV24-1 with TRBJ2-5; D is possibly TRBD1 or TRBD2 (5 bases each). V lost 9 bases to trimming and J lost 4 bases, with 11 bases between them. Per germline, CDR1 KGHDR and CDR2 SFDVKD. CDR3 size: 12 residues. The CDR3 DNA is TGTGCCACCGGGGGATTGACAGAGACCCAGTACTCC. Its translation: CATGGLTETQYS.

This clonotype was counted at least ten times. The chain joins TRBV10-1 to TRBJ1-1; 10 nucleotides align to TRBD1. Germline lookup yields CDR1 WNHNN and CDR2 SYGVQD (reference sequence). The CDR3 extends over 18 amino acids. With V trimmed by 6 bases and J by 4 bases, 17 bases remained unmatched. The CDR3 is CASRDRMDRGYRGTEAFF. The CDR3 nucleotides read TGCGCCAGCAGGGATAGGATGGACAGGGGGTATCGGGGCACTGAAGCTTTCTTT.

This clonotype showed up many times. V usage is TRBV19 and J usage is TRBJ2-2; the match to TRBD1 covers 7 bases. Trimming removed 7 bases from V and 4 bases from J; junction bases left unmatched: 6. This CDR3 comprises 14 residues. CDR1 and CDR2 from the germline V gene are LNHDA and SQIVND (reference sequence). CDR3 bases: TGTGCCAGTATGACAGGGCAGTTCACCGGGGAGCTGTTTTTT. The encoded protein is CASMTGQFTGELFF.

The chain is built from TRBV7-2 and TRBJ2-7; weak D call: TRBD1 (5 bases). Germline V gene lookup returns CDR1 SGHTA and CDR2 FQGNSA. Trimming stripped 3 bases from V and 2 bases from J, with 11 bases between. The length of the CDR3 is 14 residues. The CDR3 loop reads CASSFSGRPYEQYF. CDR3 in DNA: TGTGCCAGCAGCTTCTCAGGGCGCCCCTACGAGCAGTACTTC.

This clonotype was picked up many times. V usage is TRBV28 and J usage is TRBJ1-2, with 11 nucleotides matching TRBD1. J gave up 7 bases and V 5 bases, and 6 bases lay outside the gene matches. The CDR3 has 14 residues. Per the germline V gene, CDR1 is MDHEN and CDR2 is SYDVKM. The CDR3 DNA reads TGTGCCAGCAGTCTAACCGGGACAGGGGGTGGCTACACCTTC. This gives the protein CASSLTGTGGGYTF.

Many counts were recorded for this clonotype. The CDR3 is CASRMMGSTLPYNSPLHF. The CDR3 DNA is TGTGCCAGCAGGATGATGGGGTCAACCTTGCCCTATAATTCACCCCTCCACTTT. The chain carries TRBV28 and TRBJ1-6, with no clear D. With 6 bases removed from V and 2 bases from J, the gap between germline ends came to 20 bases. The germline CDR1 and CDR2 sequences are MDHEN and SYDVKM. The CDR3 runs 18 residues.

This clonotype has ten or more counts. The rearrangement uses TRBV19 and TRBJ1-1; TRBD1 matches at 7 bases. CDR1 and CDR2 from the germline V gene are LNHDA and SQIVND (reference sequence). Trimming took 4 bases from V and 4 from J; bases not matched to a gene: 12. The CDR3 is 16 residues long. CDR3 loop: CASSTGDSTGGTEAFF. In nucleotides, the CDR3 is TGTGCCAGTAGTACCGGGGACAGCACGGGTGGCACTGAAGCTTTCTTT.

The chain recombines TRBV6-1 with TRBJ2-5; 7 bases agree with TRBD1. This CDR3 spans 16 amino acids. CDR1 and CDR2 from the germline V gene are MNHNS and SASEGT. Trimming took 8 bases from V and 4 from J; bases not matched to a gene: 16. This CDR3 reads CASSPQPGQKRETQYF. The CDR3 DNA is TGTGCCAGCTCCCCACAACCGGGACAGAAAAGAGAGACCCAGTACTTC.